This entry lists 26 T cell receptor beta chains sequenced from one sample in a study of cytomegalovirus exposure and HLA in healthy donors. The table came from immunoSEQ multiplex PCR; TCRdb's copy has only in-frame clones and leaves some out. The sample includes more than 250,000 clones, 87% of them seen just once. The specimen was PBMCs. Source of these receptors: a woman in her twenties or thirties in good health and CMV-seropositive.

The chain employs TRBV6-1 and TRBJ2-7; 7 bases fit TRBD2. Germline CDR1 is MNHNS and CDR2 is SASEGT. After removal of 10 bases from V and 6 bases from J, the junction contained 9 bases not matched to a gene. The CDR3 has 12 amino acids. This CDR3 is CATDIGGSEQYF. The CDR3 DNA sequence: TGTGCCACCGATATCGGGGGGAGCGAGCAGTACTTC.

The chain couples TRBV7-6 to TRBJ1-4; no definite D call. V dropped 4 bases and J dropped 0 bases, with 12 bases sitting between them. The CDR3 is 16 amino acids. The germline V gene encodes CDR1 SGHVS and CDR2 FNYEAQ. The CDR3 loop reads CASSSTLASTNEKLFF. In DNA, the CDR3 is TGTGCCAGCAGCTCTACCTTGGCATCAACTAATGAAAAACTGTTTTTT.

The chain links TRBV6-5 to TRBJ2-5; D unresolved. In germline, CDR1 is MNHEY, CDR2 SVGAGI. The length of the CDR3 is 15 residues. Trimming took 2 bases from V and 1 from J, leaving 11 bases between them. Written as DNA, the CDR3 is TGTGCCAGCAGTTACCCCCCGGGCCCCCAAGAGACCCAGTACTTC. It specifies CASSYPPGPQETQYF.

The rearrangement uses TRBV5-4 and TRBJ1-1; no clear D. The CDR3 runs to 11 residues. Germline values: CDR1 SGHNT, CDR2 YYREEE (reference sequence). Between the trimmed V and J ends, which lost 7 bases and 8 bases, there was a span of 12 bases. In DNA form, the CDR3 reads TGTGCCAGCCAGAAACCGGGCGAAGCTTTCTTT. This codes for CASQKPGEAFF. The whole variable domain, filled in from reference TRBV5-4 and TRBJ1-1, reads ETGVTQSPTHLIKTRGQQVTLRCSSQSGHNTVSWYQQALGQGPQFIFQYYREEENGRGNFPPRFSGLQFPNYSSELNVNALELDDSALYLCASQKPGEAFFGQGTRLTVV.

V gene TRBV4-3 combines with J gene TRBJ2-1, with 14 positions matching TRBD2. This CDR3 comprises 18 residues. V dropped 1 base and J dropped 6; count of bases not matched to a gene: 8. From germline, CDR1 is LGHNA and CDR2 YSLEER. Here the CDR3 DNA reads TGCGCCAGCAGCCAAGTCCAGGGACTAGCGGGAGTTCTCAATGAGCAGTTCTTC. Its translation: CASSQVQGLAGVLNEQFF.

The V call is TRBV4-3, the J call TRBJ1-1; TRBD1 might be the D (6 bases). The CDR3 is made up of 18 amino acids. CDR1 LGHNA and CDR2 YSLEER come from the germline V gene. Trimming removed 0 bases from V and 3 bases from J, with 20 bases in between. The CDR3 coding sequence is TGCGCCAGCAGCCAAGATTCCGTGATCAGGGGAGGGGACACTGAAGCTTTCTTT. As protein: CASSQDSVIRGGDTEAFF.

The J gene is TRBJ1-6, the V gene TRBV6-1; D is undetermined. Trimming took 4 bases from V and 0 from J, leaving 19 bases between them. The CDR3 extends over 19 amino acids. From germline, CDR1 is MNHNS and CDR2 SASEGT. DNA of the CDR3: TGTGCCAGCAGTGTCCCAGGCAGTCGGAGCAGCTCCTATAATTCACCCCTCCACTTT. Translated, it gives CASSVPGSRSSSYNSPLHF.

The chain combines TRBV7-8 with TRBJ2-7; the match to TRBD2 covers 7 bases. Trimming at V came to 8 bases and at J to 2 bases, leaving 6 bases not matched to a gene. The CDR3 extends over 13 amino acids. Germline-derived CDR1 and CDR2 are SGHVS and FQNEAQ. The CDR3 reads CASSTGGAYEQYF. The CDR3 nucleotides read TGTGCCAGCTCTACGGGAGGCGCCTACGAGCAGTACTTC.

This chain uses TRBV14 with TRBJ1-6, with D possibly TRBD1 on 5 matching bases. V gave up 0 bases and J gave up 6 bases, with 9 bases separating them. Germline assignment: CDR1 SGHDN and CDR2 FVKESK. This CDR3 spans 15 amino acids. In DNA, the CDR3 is TGTGCCAGCAGCCAAGAAGCGACAGCTAATTCACCCCTCCACTTT. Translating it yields CASSQEATANSPLHF.

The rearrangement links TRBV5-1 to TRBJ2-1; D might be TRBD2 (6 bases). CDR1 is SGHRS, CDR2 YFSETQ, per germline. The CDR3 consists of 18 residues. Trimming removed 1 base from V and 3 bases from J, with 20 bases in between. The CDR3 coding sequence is TGCGCCAGCAGCTTGTTGGGTAATAGCGGAGCGAACTACAATGAGCAGTTCTTC. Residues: CASSLLGNSGANYNEQFF.

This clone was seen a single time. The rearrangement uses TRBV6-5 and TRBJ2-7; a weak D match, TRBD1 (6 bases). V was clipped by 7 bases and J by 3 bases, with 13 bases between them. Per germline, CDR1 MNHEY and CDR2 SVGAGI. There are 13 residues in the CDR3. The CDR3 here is CASTGTYGYEQYF. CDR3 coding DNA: TGTGCCAGCACCGGGACATATGGCTACGAGCAGTACTTC.

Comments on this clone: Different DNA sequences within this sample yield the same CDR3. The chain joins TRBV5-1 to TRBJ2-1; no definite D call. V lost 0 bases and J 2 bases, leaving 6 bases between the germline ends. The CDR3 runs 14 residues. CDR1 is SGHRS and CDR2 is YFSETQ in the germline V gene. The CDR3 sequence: CASSLGQAYNEQFF. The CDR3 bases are TGCGCCAGCAGCTTGGGCCAGGCCTACAATGAGCAGTTCTTC. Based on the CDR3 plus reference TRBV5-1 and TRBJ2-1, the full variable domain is KAGVTQTPRYLIKTRGQQVTLSCSPISGHRSVSWYQQTPGQGLQFLFEYFSETQRNKGNFPGRFSGRQFSNSRSEMNVSTLELGDSALYLCASSLGQAYNEQFFGPGTRLTVL.

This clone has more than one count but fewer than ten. CDR3 nucleotide sequence: TGTGCCAGCAGCTTAGCGCGGGGAGTGAACACTGAAGCTTTCTTT. This gives the protein CASSLARGVNTEAFF. V gene TRBV7-6 combines with J gene TRBJ1-1; no clear D gene. The CDR3 extends over 15 amino acids. The V and J ends lost 0 bases and 0 bases respectively, with 8 bases between them. Per the germline V gene, CDR1 is SGHVS and CDR2 is FNYEAQ.

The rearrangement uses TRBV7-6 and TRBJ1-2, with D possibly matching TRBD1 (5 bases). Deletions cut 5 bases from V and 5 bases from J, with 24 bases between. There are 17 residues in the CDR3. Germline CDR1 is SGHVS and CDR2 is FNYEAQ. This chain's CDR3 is CASSREGPVGRRYGYTF. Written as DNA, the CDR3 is TGTGCCAGCAGCCGCGAGGGGCCTGTTGGAAGGAGGTATGGCTACACCTTC.

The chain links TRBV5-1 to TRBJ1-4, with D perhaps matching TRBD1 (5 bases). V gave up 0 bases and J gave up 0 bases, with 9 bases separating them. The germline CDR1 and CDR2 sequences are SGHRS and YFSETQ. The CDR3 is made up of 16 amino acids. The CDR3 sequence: CASSLGQGPTNEKLFF. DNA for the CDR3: TGCGCCAGCAGCTTGGGTCAGGGCCCAACTAATGAAAAACTGTTTTTT.

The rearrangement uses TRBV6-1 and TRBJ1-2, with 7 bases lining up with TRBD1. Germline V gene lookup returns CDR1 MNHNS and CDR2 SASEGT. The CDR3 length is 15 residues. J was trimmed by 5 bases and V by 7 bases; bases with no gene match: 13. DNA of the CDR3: TGTGCCAGCAACCGACTCCAGGGGGTATGGTATGGCTACACCTTC. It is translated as CASNRLQGVWYGYTF.

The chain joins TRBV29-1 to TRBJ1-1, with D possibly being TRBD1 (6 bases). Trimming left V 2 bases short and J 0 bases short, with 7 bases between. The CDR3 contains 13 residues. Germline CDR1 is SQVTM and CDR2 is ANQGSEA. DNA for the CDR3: TGCAGCGTTGAAACAGGGATGAACACTGAAGCTTTCTTT. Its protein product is CSVETGMNTEAFF.

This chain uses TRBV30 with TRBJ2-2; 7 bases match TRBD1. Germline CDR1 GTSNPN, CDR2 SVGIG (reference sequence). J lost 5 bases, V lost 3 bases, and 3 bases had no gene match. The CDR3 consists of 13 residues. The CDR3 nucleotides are TGTGCCTGGAGACAGGGGAAGACCGGGGAGCTGTTTTTT. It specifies CAWRQGKTGELFF.

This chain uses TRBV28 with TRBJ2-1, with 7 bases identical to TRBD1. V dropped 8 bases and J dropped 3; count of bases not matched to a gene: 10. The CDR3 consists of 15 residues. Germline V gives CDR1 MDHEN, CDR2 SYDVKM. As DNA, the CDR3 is TGTGCCAGCTCCCCCAACAGGGGAAACTACAATGAGCAGTTCTTC. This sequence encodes CASSPNRGNYNEQFF.

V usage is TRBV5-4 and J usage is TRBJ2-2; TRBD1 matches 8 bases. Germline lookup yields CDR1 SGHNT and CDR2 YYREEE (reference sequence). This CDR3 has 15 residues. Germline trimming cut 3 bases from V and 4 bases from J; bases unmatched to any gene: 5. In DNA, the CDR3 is TGTGCCAGCAGCTCAAGGACAGGGTCCACCGGGGAGCTGTTTTTT. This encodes CASSSRTGSTGELFF.

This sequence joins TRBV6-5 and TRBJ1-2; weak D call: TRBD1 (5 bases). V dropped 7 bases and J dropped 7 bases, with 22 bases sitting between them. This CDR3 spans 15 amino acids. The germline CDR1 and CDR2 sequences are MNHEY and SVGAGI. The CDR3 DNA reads TGTGCCAGCACCTACGGCGGTCTCCAGCAGGGTGGCTACACCTTC. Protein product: CASTYGGLQQGGYTF.

CDR3 nucleotide sequence: TGCGCCAGCAGCCAAGCTCTTGAGCAGTTCTTC. This codes for CASSQALEQFF. The chain uses TRBV4-1 and TRBJ2-1, with no clear D. The CDR3 covers 11 residues. Germline CDR1 reads MGHRA; CDR2 reads YSYEKL. Between the trimmed V and J ends, which lost 1 base and 9 bases, there was a span of 4 bases.

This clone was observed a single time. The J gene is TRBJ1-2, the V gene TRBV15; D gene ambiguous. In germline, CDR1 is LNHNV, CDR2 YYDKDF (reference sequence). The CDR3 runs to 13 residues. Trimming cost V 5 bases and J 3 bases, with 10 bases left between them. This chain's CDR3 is CATSPRQDYGYTF. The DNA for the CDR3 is TGTGCCACCAGCCCCCGGCAAGACTATGGCTACACCTTC.

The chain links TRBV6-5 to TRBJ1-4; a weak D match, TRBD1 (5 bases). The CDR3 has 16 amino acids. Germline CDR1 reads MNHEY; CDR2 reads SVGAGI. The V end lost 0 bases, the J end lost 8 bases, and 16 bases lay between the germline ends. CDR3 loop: CASSYSMPGVGEKLFF. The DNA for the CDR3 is TGTGCCAGCAGTTACTCGATGCCGGGGGTAGGGGAAAAACTGTTTTTT.

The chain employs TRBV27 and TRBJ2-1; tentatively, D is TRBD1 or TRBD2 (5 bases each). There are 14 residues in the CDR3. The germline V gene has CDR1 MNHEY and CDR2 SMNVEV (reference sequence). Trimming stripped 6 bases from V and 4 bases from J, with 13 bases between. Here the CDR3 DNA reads TGTGCCAGCAGCCGGGGCCTAATTTACAATGAGCAGTTCTTC. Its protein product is CASSRGLIYNEQFF.

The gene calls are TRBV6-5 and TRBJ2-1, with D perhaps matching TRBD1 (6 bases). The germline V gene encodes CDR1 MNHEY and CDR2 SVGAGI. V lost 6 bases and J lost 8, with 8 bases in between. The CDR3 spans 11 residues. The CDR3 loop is CASSEGDEQFF. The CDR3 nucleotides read TGTGCCAGCAGCGAGGGGGATGAGCAGTTCTTC.